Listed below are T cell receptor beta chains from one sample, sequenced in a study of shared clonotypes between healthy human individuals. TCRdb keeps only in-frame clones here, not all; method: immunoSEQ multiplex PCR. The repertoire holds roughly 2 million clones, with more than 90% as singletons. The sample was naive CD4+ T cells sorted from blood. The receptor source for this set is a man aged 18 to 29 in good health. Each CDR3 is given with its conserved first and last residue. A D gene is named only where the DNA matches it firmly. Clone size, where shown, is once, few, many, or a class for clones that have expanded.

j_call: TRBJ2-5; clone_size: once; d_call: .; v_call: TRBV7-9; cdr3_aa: CASRLSHSLETQYF; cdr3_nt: TGTGCCAGCAGACTATCACATTCCCTGGAGACCCAGTACTTC
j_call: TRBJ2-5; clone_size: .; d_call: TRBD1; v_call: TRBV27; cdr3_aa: CASSPSPGQGKSLETQYF; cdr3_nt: TGTGCCAGCAGCCCTTCGCCCGGACAGGGCAAAAGTCTGGAGACCCAGTACTTC
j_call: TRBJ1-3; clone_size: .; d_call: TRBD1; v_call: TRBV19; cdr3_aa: CASTKTTGQGNSGNTIYF; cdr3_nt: TGTGCCAGTACTAAAACAACCGGACAGGGGAACTCTGGAAACACCATATATTTT
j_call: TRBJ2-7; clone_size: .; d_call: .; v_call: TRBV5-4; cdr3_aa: CASSSGASRTGDEQYF; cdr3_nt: TGTGCCAGCAGCTCGGGAGCCTCCAGGACGGGAGACGAGCAGTACTTC
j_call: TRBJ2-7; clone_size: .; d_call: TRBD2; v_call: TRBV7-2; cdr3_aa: CASSSAGGVAHEQYF; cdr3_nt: TGTGCCAGCAGCTCCGCGGGGGGGGTCGCCCACGAGCAGTACTTC
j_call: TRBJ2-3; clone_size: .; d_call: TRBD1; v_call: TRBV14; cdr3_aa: CASSKQGAGTDTQYF; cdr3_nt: TGTGCCAGCAGCAAACAGGGGGCAGGCACAGATACGCAGTATTTT
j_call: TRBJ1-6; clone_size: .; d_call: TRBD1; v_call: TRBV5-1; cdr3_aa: CASRPGTANSPLHF; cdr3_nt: TGCGCCAGCAGACCCGGGACAGCCAATTCACCCCTCCACTTT
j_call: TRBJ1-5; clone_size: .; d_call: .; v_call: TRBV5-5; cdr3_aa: CASTPGDGSNQPQHF; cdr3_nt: TGTGCCAGCACCCCAGGGGATGGGAGCAATCAGCCCCAGCATTTT
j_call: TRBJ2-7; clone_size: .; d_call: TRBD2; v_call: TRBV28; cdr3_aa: CASSQHNWAGGPFYEQYF; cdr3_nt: TGTGCCAGCAGCCAACATAACTGGGCGGGGGGCCCCTTCTACGAGCAGTACTTC
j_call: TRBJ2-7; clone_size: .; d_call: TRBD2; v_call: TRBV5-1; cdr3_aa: CASSAGAGAYEQYF; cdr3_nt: TGCGCCAGCAGCGCTGGGGCGGGGGCCTACGAGCAGTACTTC
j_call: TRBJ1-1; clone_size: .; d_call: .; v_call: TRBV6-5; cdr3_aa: CASSYDRKNTEAFF; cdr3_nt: TGTGCCAGCAGTTACGACAGAAAGAACACTGAAGCTTTCTTT
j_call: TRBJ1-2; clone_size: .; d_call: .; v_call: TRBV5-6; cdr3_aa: CASSLARSRYGYTF; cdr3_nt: TGTGCCAGCAGCTTGGCCAGGTCTCGGTATGGCTACACCTTC
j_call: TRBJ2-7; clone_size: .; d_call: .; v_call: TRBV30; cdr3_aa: CAWSVGGSSYEQYF; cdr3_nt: TGTGCCTGGAGTGTTGGCGGAAGCTCCTACGAGCAGTACTTC
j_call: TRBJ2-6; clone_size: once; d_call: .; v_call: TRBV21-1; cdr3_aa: CASSKDGGQETPGANVLTF; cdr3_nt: TGTGCCAGCAGCAAAGACGGGGGACAGGAAACGCCTGGGGCCAACGTCCTGACTTTC
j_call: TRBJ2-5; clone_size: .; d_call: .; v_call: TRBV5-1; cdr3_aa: CASSMGHEETQYF; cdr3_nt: TGCGCCAGCAGCATGGGACACGAAGAGACCCAGTACTTC
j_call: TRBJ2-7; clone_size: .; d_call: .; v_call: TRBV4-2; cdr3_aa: CASRAGSSYEQYF; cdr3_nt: TGTGCCAGCAGGGCAGGGAGCTCCTACGAGCAGTACTTC
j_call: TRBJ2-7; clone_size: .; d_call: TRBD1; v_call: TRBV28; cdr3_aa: CASSFRDRINEQYF; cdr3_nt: TGTGCCAGCAGTTTCAGGGACAGAATCAACGAGCAGTACTTC
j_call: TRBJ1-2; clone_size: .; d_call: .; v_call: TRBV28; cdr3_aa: CASSPLPDPTRGYTF; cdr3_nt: TGTGCCAGCAGTCCCCTTCCGGACCCCACCAGGGGCTACACCTTC
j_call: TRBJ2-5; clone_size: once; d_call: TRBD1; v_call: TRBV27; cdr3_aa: CASSSDRTGGLETQYF; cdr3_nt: TGTGCCAGCAGTTCAGATCGGACAGGGGGCTTGGAGACCCAGTACTTC
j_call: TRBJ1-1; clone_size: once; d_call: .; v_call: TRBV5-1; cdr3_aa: CASSLSSGLNTEAFF; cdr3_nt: TGCGCCAGCAGCTTGTCCTCTGGGCTGAACACTGAAGCTTTCTTT
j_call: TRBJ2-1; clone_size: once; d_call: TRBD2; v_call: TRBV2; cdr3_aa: CASSDPSGGVYNEQFF; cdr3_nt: TGTGCCAGCAGTGATCCTAGCGGGGGAGTATACAATGAGCAGTTCTTC
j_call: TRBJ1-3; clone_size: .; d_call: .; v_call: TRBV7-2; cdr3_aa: CASRIAGGNTIYF; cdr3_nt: TGTGCCAGCAGAATCGCTGGGGGGAACACCATATATTTT
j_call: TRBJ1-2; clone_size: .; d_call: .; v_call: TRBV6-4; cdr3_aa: CASSDSAGYGYTF; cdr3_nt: TGTGCCAGCAGTGACTCGGCGGGATATGGCTACACCTTC
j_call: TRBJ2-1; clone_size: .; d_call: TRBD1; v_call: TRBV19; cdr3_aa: CASSWGQGSYNEQFF; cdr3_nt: TGTGCCAGTAGCTGGGGACAGGGGAGCTACAATGAGCAGTTCTTC
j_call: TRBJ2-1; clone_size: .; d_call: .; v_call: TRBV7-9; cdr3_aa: CASSPLVGVGDKQFF; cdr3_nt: TGTGCCAGCAGCCCCCTGGTCGGGGTGGGGGACAAGCAGTTCTTC
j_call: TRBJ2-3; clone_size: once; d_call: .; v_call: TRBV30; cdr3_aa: CAWKPSRLTDTQYF; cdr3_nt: TGTGCCTGGAAACCTAGCCGACTCACAGATACGCAGTATTTT
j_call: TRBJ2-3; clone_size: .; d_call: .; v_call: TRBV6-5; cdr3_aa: CASRRTITDTQYF; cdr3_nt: TGTGCCAGCAGGAGAACTATCACAGATACGCAGTATTTT
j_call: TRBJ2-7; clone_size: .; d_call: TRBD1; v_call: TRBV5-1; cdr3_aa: CASSLSGQSYEQYF; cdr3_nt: TGCGCCAGCAGCTTGTCGGGACAGAGTTACGAGCAGTACTTC
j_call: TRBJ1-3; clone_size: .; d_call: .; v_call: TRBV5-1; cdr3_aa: CASSPTGLSGNTIYF; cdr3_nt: TGCGCCAGCAGCCCAACAGGACTCTCTGGAAACACCATATATTTT
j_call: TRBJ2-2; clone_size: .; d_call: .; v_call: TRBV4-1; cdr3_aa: CASSQAAGELFF; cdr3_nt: TGCGCCAGCAGCCAGGCGGCGGGGGAGCTGTTTTTT
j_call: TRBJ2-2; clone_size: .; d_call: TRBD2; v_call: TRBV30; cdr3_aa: CAWSPTRTSGTNTGELFF; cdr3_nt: TGTGCCTGGAGCCCTACCCGGACTAGCGGTACGAACACCGGGGAGCTGTTTTTT
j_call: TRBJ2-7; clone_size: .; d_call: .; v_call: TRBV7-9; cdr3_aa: CASSLTDPYEQYF; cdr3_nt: TGTGCCAGCAGTCTAACAGACCCCTACGAGCAGTACTTC
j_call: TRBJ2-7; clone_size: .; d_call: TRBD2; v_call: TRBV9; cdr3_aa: CASSVGGGSVYEQYF; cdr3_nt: TGTGCCAGCAGCGTAGGGGGCGGGAGCGTCTACGAGCAGTACTTC
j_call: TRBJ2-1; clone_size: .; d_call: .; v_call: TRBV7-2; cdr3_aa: CASSLGYSYNEQFF; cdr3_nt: TGTGCCAGCAGCTTAGGTTACAGCTACAATGAGCAGTTCTTC
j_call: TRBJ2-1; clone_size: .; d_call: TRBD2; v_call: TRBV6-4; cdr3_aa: CASSNLAGAGERQFF; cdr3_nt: TGTGCCAGCAGTAATCTAGCGGGAGCAGGGGAGCGGCAGTTCTTC
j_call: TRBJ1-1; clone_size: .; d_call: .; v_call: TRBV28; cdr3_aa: CASSFAGPGATEAFF; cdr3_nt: TGTGCCAGCAGTTTCGCGGGACCGGGGGCCACTGAAGCTTTCTTT
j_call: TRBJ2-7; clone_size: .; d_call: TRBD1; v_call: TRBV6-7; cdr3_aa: CASSYQRGQGYEQYF; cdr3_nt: TGTGCCAGCAGTTACCAAAGGGGACAGGGCTACGAGCAGTACTTC
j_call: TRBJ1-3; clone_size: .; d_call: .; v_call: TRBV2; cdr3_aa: CASSVDGLSGNTIYF; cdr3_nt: TGTGCCAGCAGTGTAGACGGTCTCTCTGGAAACACCATATATTTT
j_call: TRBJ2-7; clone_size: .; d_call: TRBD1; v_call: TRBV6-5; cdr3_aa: CASSPGQGGYEQYF; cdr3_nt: TGTGCCAGCAGTCCCGGACAGGGCGGCTACGAGCAGTACTTC
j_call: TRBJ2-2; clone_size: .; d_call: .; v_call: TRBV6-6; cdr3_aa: CASSYWNTGELFF; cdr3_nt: TGTGCCAGCAGTTACTGGAACACCGGGGAGCTGTTTTTT
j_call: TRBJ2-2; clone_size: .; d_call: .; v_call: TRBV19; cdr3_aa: CASSIKGRGNTGELFF; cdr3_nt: TGTGCCAGTAGTATTAAGGGCAGGGGTAACACCGGGGAGCTGTTTTTT
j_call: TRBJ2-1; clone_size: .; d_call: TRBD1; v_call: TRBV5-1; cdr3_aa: CASSSTGQASSYNEQFF; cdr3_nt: TGCGCCAGCAGCTCAACGGGACAGGCGAGCTCCTACAATGAGCAGTTCTTC
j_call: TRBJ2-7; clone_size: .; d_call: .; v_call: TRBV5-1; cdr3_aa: CASSSRLESYEQYF; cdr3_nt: TGCGCCAGCAGCTCTCGGTTGGAATCCTACGAGCAGTACTTC
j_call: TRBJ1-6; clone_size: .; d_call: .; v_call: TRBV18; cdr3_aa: CASSPMDSVNSPLHF; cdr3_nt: TGTGCCAGCTCACCAATGGACAGTGTTAATTCACCCCTCCACTTT
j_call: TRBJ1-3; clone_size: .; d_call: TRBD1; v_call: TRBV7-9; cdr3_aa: CASSPQGDRVEYGTIYF; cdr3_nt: TGTGCCAGCAGCCCCCAGGGGGACAGGGTGGAGTATGGCACCATATATTTT
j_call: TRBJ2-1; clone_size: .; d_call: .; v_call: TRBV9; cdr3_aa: CASSDHGSSYNEQFF; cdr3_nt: TGTGCCAGCAGCGATCACGGGAGCTCCTACAATGAGCAGTTCTTC
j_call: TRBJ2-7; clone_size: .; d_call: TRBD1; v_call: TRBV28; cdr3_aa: CAAKGQANEQYF; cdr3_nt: TGTGCCGCCAAAGGACAGGCCAACGAGCAGTACTTC
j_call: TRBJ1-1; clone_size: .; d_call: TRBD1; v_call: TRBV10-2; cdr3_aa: CASRPQGVGAEAFF; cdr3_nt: TGCGCCAGCAGACCTCAGGGGGTTGGCGCTGAAGCTTTCTTT
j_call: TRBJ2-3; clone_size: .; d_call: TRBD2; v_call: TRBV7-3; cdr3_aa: CASSPALAGGTDTQYF; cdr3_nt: TGTGCCAGCAGTCCAGCCCTAGCGGGGGGCACAGATACGCAGTATTTT
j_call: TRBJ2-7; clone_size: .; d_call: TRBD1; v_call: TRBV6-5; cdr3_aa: CASSYSRTGPYEQYF; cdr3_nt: TGTGCCAGCAGTTACTCACGGACAGGACCCTACGAGCAGTACTTC